The T cell receptor (beta chain) described here comes from a study of cytomegalovirus exposure and HLA in healthy donors. Turning to the study itself: Earlier sequencing of about 179 million T cells yielded around 120 million unique TCR beta sequences. General study findings and limits: It was only CMV serostatus that was available as immune exposure information. When a later analysis was performed, an Asian-associated ancestry cluster reportedly had fewer N-insertions than the approximately 680-donor mean. The study listed about 150 cytomegalovirus-associated TCR beta chains.

The PCR had 60 Vbeta and 13 Jbeta primers. Profiled with immunoSEQ multiplex PCR; TCRdb holds only in-frame clones, not every one. Among about 130,000 clones listed, roughly 74% were seen once. The length of the CDR3 is 18 residues. Germline CDR1 is MNHNS and CDR2 is SASEGT. Of note for this clone: The antigen is undetermined. One end of the junction varies from germline; a read error may be responsible.

The receptor was isolated from a woman aged 50 to 60 in good health and CMV-seropositive. Material: PBMCs. V gene TRBV6-1 combines with J gene TRBJ2-7; 8 nucleotides line up with TRBD1. The CDR3 nucleotides read TGTGCCAGCAGAGAAGTACCATTCGGGACAGGTTCTGCCTACGAGCAGTACTTC. Its protein product is CASREVPFGTGSAYEQYF.